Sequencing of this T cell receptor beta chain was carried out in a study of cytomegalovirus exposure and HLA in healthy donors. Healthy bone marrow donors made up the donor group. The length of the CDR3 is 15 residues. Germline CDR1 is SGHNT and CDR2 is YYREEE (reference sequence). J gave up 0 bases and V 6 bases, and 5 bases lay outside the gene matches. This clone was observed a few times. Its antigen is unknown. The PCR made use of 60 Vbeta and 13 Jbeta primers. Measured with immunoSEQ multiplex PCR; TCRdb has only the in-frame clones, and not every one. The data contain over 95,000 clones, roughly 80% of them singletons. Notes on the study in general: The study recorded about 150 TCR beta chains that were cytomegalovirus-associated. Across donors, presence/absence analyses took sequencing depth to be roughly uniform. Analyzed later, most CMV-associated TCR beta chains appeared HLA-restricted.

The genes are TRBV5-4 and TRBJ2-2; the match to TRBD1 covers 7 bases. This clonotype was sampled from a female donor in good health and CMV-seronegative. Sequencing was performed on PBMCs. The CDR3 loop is CASTRQGSNTGELFF. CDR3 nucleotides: TGTGCCAGCACTAGACAGGGTTCGAACACCGGGGAGCTGTTTTTT.